This T cell receptor beta chain was recorded in a study of blood T cell repertoires in COVID-19. For the study at large: Researchers got acute and convalescent COVID-19 samples from the United States, Italy and Spain. T cells, B-cell-depleted T cells, or PBMCs supplied cDNA or gDNA.

In the original processing: Quantification of nucleated cells was approximated via reference gene primer amplification. The table came from immunoSEQ multiplex PCR; TCRdb's copy has only in-frame clones and leaves some out. V and J calls and clone size are given by that table; D and trimming were obtained from the DNA. Here the sample spans about 220,000 clones, approximately 81% being singletons. CDR1 and CDR2 (germline): SGDLS, YYNGEE. This CDR3 has 14 amino acids. Trimming took 3 bases from V and 9 from J; bases not matched to a gene: 6. This receptor was obtained from a man aged 25-45 years with active or convalescent COVID-19. Sequencing used peripheral blood. The gene calls are TRBV9 and TRBJ2-7, with 13 positions matching TRBD2. The CDR3 DNA reads as TGTGCCAGCAGCGGGACTAGCGGGGGAGGGAGGCAGTACTTC. Its protein is CASSGTSGGGRQYF.